This TCR beta chain was retrieved from a study of blood T cell repertoires in COVID-19 (dated by TCRdb to between 2020 and 2021). Background on the whole study: Collaborator samples came from the United States, Italy and Spain and covered acute and convalescent phases of COVID-19. Subjects who had been exposed to COVID-19, were actively infected with it, or had recovered from it provided the deeply sampled blood TCRbeta repertoires that made up the dataset. The repertoires were released in a freely available public database meant as a resource for research on the immune response to SARS-CoV-2. The material from the prospective study consisted of cDNA or gDNA derived from T cells, B-cell-depleted T cells, or PBMCs. The samples were drawn from the first 160 participants of the ongoing ImmuneRACE study and from over 950 subjects provided by 6 global collaborators. Nearly every sample came with metadata listing a de-identified subject ID, COVID-19 status, age in years and sex. Where available, HLA class I and class II types were obtained from metadata supplied by the sample provider rather than from assay-based typing. Study-wide findings and limitations: Clinical and demographic metadata were provided uncurated, with the amount varying by source and participant.

In regard to this clone: The antigen this receptor binds is unknown. It has no much larger one-base neighbor in the sample; base qualities were not kept.

TCRbeta CDR3 regions were amplified from genomic DNA using the immunoSEQ Assay, a bias-controlled multiplex PCR. The paper's processing steps were these. The number of nucleated cells in each sample was estimated by amplification of reference gene primers within the assay. To quantify the absolute abundance of each unique TCRbeta CDR3 rearrangement, sequence reads were collapsed and filtered. For each sample, productive Simpson clonality was calculated as the square root of Simpson's diversity index across productive rearrangements. Not all clones reach the TCRdb copy of this immuneACCESS table, which keeps in-frame sequences only. Checked studies attribute under half of the gap to unresolved V genes and leave the rest unexplained. V, J and clone size derive from that table, while D and trimming were established from the DNA sequence. The sample table contains about 25,000 clones; only one count was recorded for over 75% of them. The ten largest clonotypes hold roughly 8% of the sample.

V is reduced by 1 base and J by 0 bases, leaving a spacing of 13 bases between them. The germline V gene specifies KGHSH as CDR1 and LQKENI as CDR2. There are 17 amino acids in the CDR3, from cysteine to phenylalanine inclusive. CDR3 DNA only is kept here, 51 bases in frame from base 1. The collaborating institutions used their own protocols to collect whole blood in K2EDTA tubes. For TCRbeta analysis, collaborator samples were shipped as frozen whole blood, as isolated PBMCs, or as DNA extracted from either sample type. Sequenced input: peripheral blood. The sequence derives from a man between 50 and 59 years old with active COVID-19. Recombination connected TRBV18 to TRBJ2-1; 6 matching bases give a weak D call of TRBD2. The bases are TGTGCCAGCTCACCACGGGAGGCGGGCAGCTCCTACAATGAGCAGTTCTTC. This yields the protein CASSPREAGSSYNEQFF.